This T cell receptor (beta chain) emerged from a study of shared clonotypes between healthy human individuals. Assay runs were performed at deep level. The method was immunoSEQ multiplex PCR; TCRdb's version includes in-frame clones alone and lacks a portion of them. The sample lists approximately 1.5 million clones, 98% occurring once. A CD45RA+ naive subset and a CD45RA-negative memory subset were split from CD4+ cells. Turning to this clone: The antigen is undetermined.

J was trimmed by 3 bases and V by 7 bases; bases with no gene match: 6. Germline CDR1 and CDR2: LNHDA and SQIVND (reference sequence). The CDR3 sequence is 14 residues long. Findings of the study overall: A limitation of the genetic and exposure-history diversity represented arose from few donors.

Sequencing was done on a sample of naive CD4+ T cells sorted from blood. This sample's subset: CD45RA+ positively selected. The chain employs TRBV19 and TRBJ2-1; 7 bases map to TRBD2. The source of this sequence is a man between 25 and 39 years old in good health. Here the CDR3 reads CASTPSGNYNEQFF. CDR3 DNA: TGTGCCAGTACCCCGAGCGGGAACTACAATGAGCAGTTCTTC.